This entry lists 17 T cell receptor beta chains sequenced from one sample in a study of blood T cell repertoires in COVID-19. Repertoires were generated with immunoSEQ multiplex PCR, while TCRdb's copy carries only in-frame clones and drops some. The table lists approximately 260,000 clones, approximately 88% of them singletons. The sample taken for sequencing was peripheral blood. The source is a man aged 50-59 years with acute or convalescent COVID-19.

V is TRBV5-1 and J is TRBJ1-4; 7 bases agree with TRBD1. Per the germline V gene, CDR1 is SGHRS and CDR2 is YFSETQ. The CDR3 sequence is 16 residues long. V shed 0 bases, J shed 5 bases, and the junction held 7 bases outside the gene matches. CDR3 bases: TGCGCCAGCAGCTTGGTTGGTGGGGACAGCAATGAAAAACTGTTTTTT. It yields the protein CASSLVGGDSNEKLFF.

This rearrangement joins TRBV18 to TRBJ1-2; TRBD1 matches 12 bases. Trimming at V came to 2 bases and at J to 1 base, leaving 2 bases not matched to a gene. The CDR3 loop spans 16 amino acids. Germline values: CDR1 KGHSH, CDR2 LQKENI. The DNA of the CDR3 is TGTGCCAGCTCACCAGGGGACAGGGGGCATAACTATGGCTACACCTTC. Amino acids: CASSPGDRGHNYGYTF.

This chain uses TRBV6-5 with TRBJ1-6; D possibly corresponds to TRBD1 (6 bases). Between the trimmed V and J ends, which lost 4 bases and 7 bases, there was a span of 14 bases. The germline V gene encodes CDR1 MNHEY and CDR2 SVGAGI. This CDR3 region has 15 residues. CDR3 DNA: TGTGCCAGCAGTTTCCGCAGGGGTCCCAATTCACCCCTCCACTTT. It is translated as CASSFRRGPNSPLHF.

This chain connects TRBV29-1 to TRBJ1-2, with TRBD1 matching over 7 bases. Germline trimming cut 7 bases from V and 3 bases from J; bases unmatched to any gene: 5. This CDR3 region has 12 residues. The germline CDR1 and CDR2 sequences are SQVTM and ANQGSEA. The chain's CDR3 is CSGQGLDYGYTF. The DNA for the CDR3 is TGCAGCGGACAGGGCCTGGACTATGGCTACACCTTC.

This clone has only a few counts. The chain carries TRBV30 and TRBJ1-6; 7 nucleotides line up with TRBD1. CDR1 GTSNPN and CDR2 SVGIG come from the germline V gene (reference sequence). V lost 3 bases and J lost 6; bases outside the gene matches: 8. The CDR3 covers 15 residues. The CDR3 DNA sequence: TGTGCCTGGAGGAACCGGGACAGACTTAATTCACCCCTCCACTTT. Translated: CAWRNRDRLNSPLHF.

The V call is TRBV13, the J call TRBJ2-7; D might be TRBD1 (5 bases). Germline values: CDR1 PRHDT, CDR2 FYEKMQ (reference sequence). This CDR3 is built from 15 residues. V lost 3 bases and J 6 bases, leaving 18 bases between the germline ends. The CDR3 nucleotides read TGTGCCAGCAGCTTGAGAAATAGAATGGACACCGAGCAGTACTTC. Amino acids: CASSLRNRMDTEQYF. Full variable domain (remainder filled in from reference TRBV13 and TRBJ2-7): AAGVIQSPRHLIKEKRETATLKCYPIPRHDTVYWYQQGPGQDPQFLISFYEKMQSDKGSIPDRFSAQQFSDYHSELNMSSLELGDSALYFCASSLRNRMDTEQYFGPGTRLTVT.

The CDR3, as DNA: TGTGCCTGGAGTGTACAAGGGGGTGAGCAGTTCTTC. This gives the protein CAWSVQGGEQFF. This rearrangement joins TRBV30 to TRBJ2-1, with a tentative D call TRBD1 (6 bases). The CDR3 has 12 residues. Germline V CDR1 and CDR2: GTSNPN, SVGIG (reference sequence). The germline V and J ends were trimmed by 0 bases and 9 bases, with 9 bases remaining between them.

The chain links TRBV7-3 to TRBJ1-2, with 7 bases identical to TRBD1. Germline assignment: CDR1 SGHTA and CDR2 FQGTGA. J gave up 8 bases and V 1 base, and 10 bases lay outside the gene matches. This CDR3 has 15 residues. CDR3 loop: CASSLNRDSSLGYTF. CDR3 nucleotides: TGTGCCAGCAGCTTAAATCGGGACAGTTCGTTGGGCTACACCTTC. Together with reference TRBV7-3 and TRBJ1-2, the CDR3 gives the full variable domain: GAGVSQTPSNKVTEKGKYVELRCDPISGHTALYWYRQSLGQGPEFLIYFQGTGAADDSGLPNDRFFAVRPEGSVSTLKIQRTERGDSAVYLCASSLNRDSSLGYTFGSGTRLTVV.

The chain has TRBV30 and TRBJ1-2; D unresolved. V lost 3 bases to trimming and J lost 2 bases, with 7 bases between them. The CDR3 totals 12 residues. From germline, CDR1 is GTSNPN and CDR2 SVGIG (reference sequence). The CDR3 region has the DNA TGTGCCTGGAGCCTCGGGAACTATGGCTACACCTTC. It specifies CAWSLGNYGYTF.

This sequence joins TRBV3-1 (or the pseudogene TRBV3-2) and TRBJ2-4, with TRBD1 identical over 7 bases. CDR1 and CDR2 (germline): LGHDT, YNNKEL (reference sequence). J gave up 8 bases and V 0 bases, and 4 bases lay outside the gene matches. The CDR3 loop spans 14 amino acids. CDR3 protein: CASSQEGQMDIQYF. The CDR3 nucleotides read TGTGCCAGCAGCCAAGAGGGACAGATGGACATTCAGTACTTC.

This rearrangement joins TRBV9 to TRBJ1-1, with TRBD1 matching 7 bases. This CDR3 has 15 amino acids. Trimming at V came to 3 bases and at J to 1 base, leaving 6 bases not matched to a gene. Per germline, CDR1 SGDLS and CDR2 YYNGEE. CDR3 loop: CASSATGTANTEAFF. CDR3 in DNA: TGTGCCAGCAGCGCTACCGGGACAGCGAACACTGAAGCTTTCTTT.

The DNA for the CDR3 is TGCGCCAGCAGTGCGGAGGGAAGGACCGGGGAGCTGTTTTTT. Protein product: CASSAEGRTGELFF. The V call is TRBV10-1, the J call TRBJ2-2; D possibly corresponds to TRBD2 (6 bases). V was shortened by 4 bases and J by 5 bases, with 11 bases between the two germline ends. Germline CDR1 WNHNN, CDR2 SYGVQD (reference sequence). The CDR3 spans 14 residues.

The chain recombines TRBV5-6 with TRBJ1-4; TRBD1 aligns across 8 bases. The V and J ends lost 0 bases and 8 bases, in that order; junction bases with no gene match: 6. The CDR3 sequence is 15 residues long. CDR1 SGHDT and CDR2 YYEEEE come from the germline V gene. The CDR3 loop is CASSLGQGTSEKLFF. In nucleotides, the CDR3 is TGTGCCAGCAGCTTGGGACAGGGGACATCAGAAAAACTGTTTTTT.

CDR3 sequence reads: CASSYPRGGANYGYTF. The CDR3 nucleotides read TGTGCCAGCAGTTACCCCCGGGGGGGAGCTAACTATGGCTACACCTTC. This chain uses TRBV6-6 with TRBJ1-2; TRBD1 might be the D (5 bases). Germline-derived CDR1 and CDR2 are MNHNY and SVGAGI (reference sequence). V was shortened by 2 bases and J by 0 bases, with 13 bases between the two germline ends. CDR3 size: 16 residues.

The chain uses TRBV6-5 and TRBJ2-1; possible D gene TRBD1, 5 bases. CDR3 length: 14 amino acids. The V gene lost 0 bases and the J gene lost 9 bases, with 12 bases spanning the gap. Per germline, CDR1 MNHEY and CDR2 SVGAGI. The CDR3 DNA reads TGTGCCAGCAGTTACTCACCAGGGATAGCTGAGCAGTTCTTC. Its translation is CASSYSPGIAEQFF.

To note about this clone: Other nucleotide sequences from this sample produce the same CDR3. This chain joins TRBV5-1 and TRBJ1-4, with D tentatively TRBD1 (6 bases). The germline V gene encodes CDR1 SGHRS and CDR2 YFSETQ. The CDR3 spans 13 residues. The V gene lost 4 bases and the J gene lost 5 bases, with 9 bases spanning the gap. The CDR3 spells CASSPGQNEKLFF. The DNA for the CDR3 is TGCGCCAGCAGCCCAGGACAGAATGAAAAACTGTTTTTT.

This rearrangement joins TRBV5-1 to TRBJ2-1, with 14 bases identical to TRBD2. The CDR3 has 16 amino acids. V dropped 3 bases and J dropped 6; count of bases not matched to a gene: 5. Germline CDR1 and CDR2: SGHRS and YFSETQ. CDR3 sequence: CASSWTSGGTINEQFF. The CDR3 DNA reads TGCGCCAGCAGCTGGACTAGCGGGGGGACCATCAATGAGCAGTTCTTC. Combining the CDR3 with reference TRBV5-1 and TRBJ2-1 gives the whole variable domain KAGVTQTPRYLIKTRGQQVTLSCSPISGHRSVSWYQQTPGQGLQFLFEYFSETQRNKGNFPGRFSGRQFSNSRSEMNVSTLELGDSALYLCASSWTSGGTINEQFFGPGTRLTVL.